This is a list of T cell receptor beta chains from one sample in a study of Graves' ophthalmopathy and Graves' hyperthyroidism. TCRdb processed the multiplex PCR reads anew with MiXCR; each CDR3 protein has one entry. Found here are under 200,000 distinct CDR3 sequences, roughly 37% of them singletons; the top ten hold roughly 5.2%. Source material: peripheral blood. All receptors come from a woman aged 40 to 55 with Graves' ophthalmopathy. The CDR3 runs from the conserved cysteine through the conserved F or W. A D gene is named only where the DNA matches it firmly.

>TRBD1|TRBV19
CASSRGQVLSGNTIYF
>-|TRBV30
CAWSVGAEQYF
>-|TRBV7-2
CASGLQGILYNSPLHF
>TRBD2|TRBV12-3/TRBV12-4
CASSRAGGPETQYF
>-|TRBV28
CASSSGQTPFF
>-|TRBV28
CASSWDTAGANVLTF
>-|TRBV19
CASSAGPLYEQYF
>-|TRBV7-8
CASSLLIGTYNEQFF
>TRBD1|TRBV30
CAGATGVPYEQYF
>-|TRBV28
CASSLAGPFYEQYF
>-|TRBV12-3/TRBV12-4
CASSFGFRSHIGYTF
>-|TRBV6-2/TRBV6-3
CASSYSKLTGLNTEAFF
>-|TRBV12-3/TRBV12-4
CASSLTTSGNTIYF
>-|TRBV6-5
CASSYSGGELFF
>TRBD1|TRBV4-2
CASSPRQGARYGYTF
>TRBD2|TRBV28
CASSFGTSNEQYF
>TRBD1|TRBV20-1
CSASNDRGLSYNSPLHF
>TRBD1|TRBV12-3/TRBV12-4
CASRYTTGGGEQYF
>TRBD2|TRBV5-6
CATQTSGQQNYEQYF
>-|TRBV12-3/TRBV12-4
CASTLGRAVGGYTF